The next 12 T cell receptor beta chains were all read from a single sample in a study of blood T cells in healthy people across ages. Alongside a J-beta primer mix, a sample-barcoded 5' primer served in a second PCR lasting about 7 to 11 cycles. TCRdb reprocessed the 5' RACE reads with MiXCR, giving one entry per CDR3 protein. In the table there are fewer than 700,000 distinct CDR3 sequences, 40% to 50% of which are singletons. Sequences were obtained from blood. Every receptor here comes from a man aged 80 or over in good health.

The genes are TRBV7-3 and TRBJ1-1; possibly TRBD1 for D (5 bases). The CDR3 extends over 12 amino acids. Germline CDR1 and CDR2: SGHTA and FQGTGA. V lost 5 bases and J lost 5, with 9 bases in between. The CDR3 coding sequence is TGTGCCAGCAGCCTGGGGGAAACTGAAGCTTTCTTT. This sequence encodes CASSLGETEAFF.

This clonotype was seen only a few times. The J gene is TRBJ2-1, the V gene TRBV6-2 or TRBV6-3; the D is unclear. The V end lost 7 bases, the J end lost 9 bases, and 16 bases lay between the germline ends. Germline values: CDR1 MNHEY, CDR2 SVGEGT. The CDR3 extends over 13 amino acids. The CDR3 loop is CASNAEPGGEQFF. The CDR3 bases are TGTGCCAGCAATGCGGAACCAGGCGGTGAGCAGTTCTTC.

This clonotype occurred a few times. The chain employs TRBV5-1 and TRBJ2-7; 7 bases agree with TRBD1. CDR3 length equals 14 residues. Germline assignment: CDR1 SGHRS and CDR2 YFSETQ. After removal of 6 bases from V and 5 bases from J, the junction contained 11 bases not matched to a gene. CDR3 sequence reads: CASTLTGTTNEQYF. CDR3 sequence (DNA): TGCGCCAGCACTCTGACAGGGACCACCAACGAGCAGTACTTC.

This rearrangement joins TRBV20-1 to TRBJ2-1, with 11 bases that match TRBD2. CDR3 size: 17 residues. The V gene's germline CDR1 is DFQATT and CDR2 SNEGSKA (reference sequence). Losses at the gene ends were 0 bases for V and 4 bases for J; bases not matched to a gene: 8. CDR3 protein: CSARDRLSGRVYNEQFF. CDR3 sequence (DNA): TGCAGTGCTAGAGATCGGCTTAGCGGGAGGGTTTACAATGAGCAGTTCTTC.

This clonotype turned up a few times. CDR3 sequence (DNA): TGCGCCAGCAGCCAAGAAGTGGGCGGGGCCACCTACAATGAGCAGTTCTTC. Translating it yields CASSQEVGGATYNEQFF. The chain links TRBV4-3 to TRBJ2-1, with D possibly TRBD2 on 6 matching bases. The CDR3 is made up of 17 amino acids. CDR1 LGHNA and CDR2 YSLEER come from the germline V gene. Trimming pared 0 bases from V and 2 bases from J, leaving 14 bases between.

This clonotype turned up a few times. The chain links TRBV30 to TRBJ2-7, with D hard to call. Per germline, CDR1 GTSNPN and CDR2 SVGIG (reference sequence). V was pared by 3 bases and J by 12 bases, with 15 bases between. This CDR3 is built from 11 residues. The CDR3, as DNA: TGTGCCTGGAGCCAAGGATCAGACTTGTACTTC. Translated: CAWSQGSDLYF.

In its sample, this clonotype was seen many times. CDR3: CSVTGLAGASRDTQYF. CDR3 in DNA: TGCAGCGTTACGGGCCTCGCGGGAGCGTCCCGAGATACGCAGTATTTT. The gene calls are TRBV29-1 and TRBJ2-3; TRBD2 agrees at 7 bases. This CDR3 has 16 amino acids. V lost 5 bases, J lost 5 bases, and 16 bases stayed unmatched. Germline V gene data show CDR1 as SQVTM and CDR2 as ANQGSEA.

The chain employs TRBV7-9 and TRBJ1-1; D ambiguous. Between the trimmed V and J ends, which lost 5 bases and 3 bases, there was a span of 10 bases. CDR1 SEHNR and CDR2 FQNEAQ come from the germline V gene (reference sequence). The CDR3 has 13 residues. CDR3 sequence reads: CASSPTRDTEAFF. In DNA form, the CDR3 reads TGTGCCAGCAGCCCGACAAGGGACACTGAAGCTTTCTTT.

This clonotype was seen more than once but under ten times. The J gene is TRBJ2-3, the V gene TRBV7-9, with D possibly called TRBD1 or TRBD2 (5 bases each). The CDR3 totals 15 residues. Deletions cut 3 bases from V and 4 bases from J, with 14 bases between. Per germline, CDR1 SEHNR and CDR2 FQNEAQ (reference sequence). In DNA, the CDR3 is TGTGCCAGCAGCTTCTGGGGGAGATCGGCAGATACGCAGTATTTT. Its translation is CASSFWGRSADTQYF.

This clonotype was seen a few times. The chain has TRBV13 and TRBJ1-2; D uncertain. The ends were cut back, 6 bases at V and 0 bases at J, with 8 bases in the middle. This CDR3 has 13 amino acids. Looked up from germline, CDR1 is PRHDT and CDR2 is FYEKMQ (reference sequence). DNA of the CDR3: TGTGCCAGCAGAGTAAGGGCTAACTATGGCTACACCTTC. Its protein product is CASRVRANYGYTF.

The gene calls are TRBV6-5 and TRBJ2-7; D not resolved. With 2 bases removed from V and 2 bases from J, the gap between germline ends came to 13 bases. The CDR3 length is 15 residues. Germline V CDR1 and CDR2: MNHEY, SVGAGI. The CDR3 region has the DNA TGTGCCAGCAGTTACGGTCGGACGAGTGCCTACGAGCAGTACTTC. This gives the protein CASSYGRTSAYEQYF.

V is TRBV27 and J is TRBJ1-2; perhaps TRBD1 as D (5 bases). There are 15 residues in the CDR3. V was shortened by 6 bases and J by 8 bases, with 22 bases between the two germline ends. Germline CDR1 and CDR2: MNHEY and SMNVEV (reference sequence). CDR3: CASRGRRGMIEGYTF. The DNA for the CDR3 is TGTGCCAGCAGGGGACGTAGGGGAATGATTGAGGGCTACACCTTC.